The next 7 T cell receptor beta chains were all read from a single sample in a study of CD8+ T cells in alopecia areata. As to treatment: oral pan-JAK inhibitor, 5-10 mg twice daily. Lesional scalp tissue (obtained by punch biopsy) and peripheral blood were collected from alopecia areata patients. Sequencing relied on a cDNA template that was reverse transcribed from extracted RNA. Only in-frame clones appear in the TCRdb table, and some are missing; sequencing was by immunoSEQ multiplex PCR. The sample holds roughly 7,200 clones, around two thirds seen once. This material consisted of skin, taken at week 4, from a patient treated with tofacitinib. The receptors were gathered from a human donor with alopecia areata.

As regards this clone: Germline is not matched at one junction end, which may reflect a read error. At the DNA level, this CDR3 is encoded by other sequences in the same sample as well. The chain joins TRBV7-2 to TRBJ1-1; the match to TRBD1 covers 7 bases. The CDR3 extends over 15 amino acids. Germline CDR1 is SGHTA and CDR2 is FQGNSA. This chain's CDR3 is CASSSLAGGRTEAFF. The CDR3 nucleotides read TGTGCCAGCAGCTCCTTAGCAGGGGGTCGGACTGAGGCTTTCTTT.

This clone was seen only a few times. CDR3 DNA sequence: TGTGCCTGGAGTGTAGTCAGGGGCGAGCAGTACTTC. It translates to CAWSVVRGEQYF. The V call is TRBV30, the J call TRBJ2-7; D might be TRBD1 (6 bases). Germline CDR1 GTSNPN, CDR2 SVGIG (reference sequence). Trimming left V 0 bases short and J 6 bases short, with 9 bases between. CDR3 length: 12 residues.

The chain employs TRBV29-1 and TRBJ1-5; 10 bases are a match to TRBD1. Germline CDR1 SQVTM, CDR2 ANQGSEA. The CDR3 length is 14 residues. V lost 6 bases and J lost 5; bases outside the gene matches: 7. The CDR3 sequence: CSVQGTGDHQPQHF. As DNA, the CDR3 is TGCAGCGTCCAAGGGACAGGGGACCATCAGCCCCAGCATTTT.

V and J are TRBV5-5 and TRBJ2-7; TRBD1 matches at 11 bases. The length of the CDR3 is 16 residues. Germline V gene sequence: CDR1 SGHKS, CDR2 YYEKEE (reference sequence). The V and J ends lost 4 bases and 3 bases, in that order; junction bases with no gene match: 9. The CDR3 protein is CASSLRPGTGGYEQYF. The CDR3 DNA reads as TGTGCCAGCAGCCTCCGACCCGGGACAGGGGGCTACGAGCAGTACTTC.

The chain links TRBV19 to TRBJ2-1; 11 bases fit TRBD2. Germline V gene lookup returns CDR1 LNHDA and CDR2 SQIVND (reference sequence). The CDR3 extends over 15 amino acids. V lost 4 bases to trimming and J lost 4 bases; unmatched junction nucleotides: 3. CDR3 amino acids: CASSKLAGVYNEQFF. The CDR3 DNA follows: TGTGCCAGTAGTAAACTAGCGGGGGTTTACAATGAGCAGTTCTTC.

The rearrangement joins TRBV7-2 to TRBJ2-7, with D perhaps TRBD2 (6 bases). Trimming shortened V by 4 bases and J by 0 bases, and 13 bases separated the two germline ends. The CDR3 covers 15 residues. Germline V gene lookup returns CDR1 SGHTA and CDR2 FQGNSA. CDR3 region: CASSYLSGTSYEQYF. CDR3 coding DNA: TGTGCCAGCAGCTACCTTAGCGGAACCTCCTACGAGCAGTACTTC.

Only one count was recorded for this clone. The CDR3 DNA reads TGTGCCAGCAGCTCGGGGGGCAGACCTAGCACAGATACGCAGTATTTT. Protein: CASSSGGRPSTDTQYF. This chain links TRBV7-3 with TRBJ2-3; D may be TRBD2 (7 bases). The germline V gene encodes CDR1 SGHTA and CDR2 FQGTGA. This CDR3 is built from 16 residues. Trimming pared 4 bases from V and 0 bases from J, leaving 14 bases between.